The 23 T cell receptor beta chains reported below all come from one sample, sequenced in a study of shared clonotypes between healthy human individuals. The repertoire was sequenced with immunoSEQ multiplex PCR; TCRdb's copy has only in-frame clones and lacks some. The data contain millions of clones, 90% to 95% of them seen just once; the ten biggest clones take up over 0.12%. Sequencing was performed on naive CD4+ T cells sorted from blood. Subset specified: CD45RA+ positively selected. These receptors all come from a man aged 18 to 29 in good health.

J is TRBJ2-6 and V is TRBV6-5, with D possibly being TRBD1 or TRBD2 (5 bases each). V lost 5 bases, J lost 0 bases, and 8 bases lay in between. CDR1 is MNHEY, CDR2 SVGAGI, per germline. The CDR3 consists of 15 residues. In DNA, the CDR3 is TGTGCCAGCAGTCGGGGCCTCTCTGGGGCCAACGTCCTGACTTTC. Residues: CASSRGLSGANVLTF.

This chain connects TRBV19 to TRBJ2-6; 9 bases are shared with TRBD1. This CDR3 is built from 17 residues. V was clipped by 4 bases and J by 2 bases; unmatched bases: 6. Looked up from germline, CDR1 is LNHDA and CDR2 is SQIVND (reference sequence). For the CDR3, the DNA is TGTGCCAGTAGTACTCAACAGGGGGCCCCTGGGGCCAACGTCCTGACTTTC. It translates to CASSTQQGAPGANVLTF. The entire variable domain, with the rest obtained from reference TRBV19 and TRBJ2-6, is as follows: DGGITQSPKYLFRKEGQNVTLSCEQNLNHDAMYWYRQDPGQGLRLIYYSQIVNDFQKGDIAEGYSVSREKKESFPLTVTSAQKNPTAFYLCASSTQQGAPGANVLTFGAGSRLTVL.

The rearrangement links TRBV7-2 to TRBJ1-4; D gene uncertain. This CDR3 contains 15 residues. V lost 4 bases and J 4 bases, leaving 13 bases between the germline ends. Germline assignment: CDR1 SGHTA and CDR2 FQGNSA. The CDR3 coding sequence is TGTGCCAGCAGCTCCCAAACGGCCAGTAATGAAAAACTGTTTTTT. Translated, it gives CASSSQTASNEKLFF.

This chain links TRBV21-1 with TRBJ1-3. TRBV21-1 is a documented pseudogene. The CDR3 extends over 18 amino acids. The CDR3 region has the DNA TGTGCCAGCAGCTCCTCGGGACCCCCGACCCCTTCTGGAAACACCATATATTTT. It yields the protein CASSSSGPPTPSGNTIYF.

This chain links TRBV19 with TRBJ2-7, with D perhaps given as TRBD1 or TRBD2 (6 bases each). Trimming removed 1 base at V and 0 bases at J, with 13 bases between. Germline CDR1 reads LNHDA; CDR2 reads SQIVND (reference sequence). The CDR3 contains 16 residues. This CDR3 reads CASSIGGRTASYEQYF. The CDR3, as DNA: TGTGCCAGTAGTATAGGAGGGAGGACAGCCTCCTACGAGCAGTACTTC.

This clone appeared a few times. The rearrangement joins TRBV28 to TRBJ1-4; D is possibly TRBD1 (6 bases). This CDR3 contains 11 residues. In germline, CDR1 is MDHEN, CDR2 SYDVKM. Trimming removed 3 bases from V and 15 bases from J, with 11 bases in between. The CDR3 nucleotides read TGTGCCAGCAGTTTCCAGGGGCGAGTGTTTTTT. Residues: CASSFQGRVFF.

The chain is built from TRBV11-2 and TRBJ2-4; 8 nucleotides match TRBD1. V gave up 3 bases and J gave up 6 bases; unmatched junction bases: 7. Germline V gene sequence: CDR1 SGHAT, CDR2 FQNNGV. The CDR3 has 15 residues. The CDR3 DNA sequence: TGTGCCAGCAGCTTGCCGGACAGGGACGTAAACATTCAGTACTTC. This sequence encodes CASSLPDRDVNIQYF.

The genes are TRBV11-1 and TRBJ1-1; 11 bases fit TRBD1. The junction had 1 base not matched to a gene; V was cut back by 4 bases and J by 3 bases. Germline V CDR1 and CDR2: SGHAT, FQDESV (reference sequence). The CDR3 has 14 residues. CDR3 nucleotides: TGTGCCAGCAGCTGGGACAGGGGGGACACTGAAGCTTTCTTT. It is translated as CASSWDRGDTEAFF.

The rearrangement links TRBV6-1 to TRBJ1-3; no reliable D call. Trimming took 5 bases from V and 2 from J, leaving 10 bases between them. Germline CDR1 MNHNS, CDR2 SASEGT. This CDR3 region has 14 residues. The CDR3 DNA sequence: TGTGCCAGCAGTACTGAGGGAACTGGAAACACCATATATTTT. This sequence encodes CASSTEGTGNTIYF.

As concerns this clone: Other DNA sequences from this sample encode an identical CDR3 as well. The chain carries TRBV7-2 and TRBJ2-7; TRBD2 agrees at 10 bases. The CDR3 runs to 15 residues. V was clipped by 3 bases and J by 2 bases; unmatched bases: 4. Germline assignment: CDR1 SGHTA and CDR2 FQGNSA. CDR3 sequence reads: CASSLGAGGPYEQYF. The CDR3 DNA is TGTGCCAGCAGCTTGGGAGCGGGAGGGCCCTACGAGCAGTACTTC.

The CDR3 protein is CASSESGRMVSEQYF. The DNA for the CDR3 is TGCGCCAGCAGTGAGTCGGGGAGAATGGTTTCCGAGCAGTACTTC. The chain carries TRBV10-1 and TRBJ2-7; D possibly corresponds to TRBD2 (5 bases). The CDR3 is 15 residues long. Trimming removed 0 bases from V and 6 bases from J, with 15 bases in between. Germline V CDR1 and CDR2: WNHNN, SYGVQD (reference sequence).

The chain couples TRBV4-3 to TRBJ2-2; D is possibly TRBD2 (5 bases). The CDR3 runs 15 residues. V was cut by 0 bases and J by 3 bases, with 8 bases left in between. Germline V lookup: CDR1 LGHNA, CDR2 YSLEER. The chain's CDR3 is CASSQDGLYTGELFF. Written as DNA, the CDR3 is TGCGCCAGCAGCCAAGATGGACTTTACACCGGGGAGCTGTTTTTT.

This chain uses TRBV18 with TRBJ2-3; TRBD2 matches at 9 bases. Germline V gene sequence: CDR1 KGHSH, CDR2 LQKENI. Trimming took 3 bases from V and 0 from J; bases not matched to a gene: 4. The CDR3 totals 16 residues. As DNA, the CDR3 is TGTGCCAGCTCACCCTGGGCGGGAGGGAGCACAGATACGCAGTATTTT. Encoded protein: CASSPWAGGSTDTQYF.

V usage is TRBV7-2 and J usage is TRBJ1-1, with D possibly being TRBD1 (5 bases). V lost 1 base and J lost 5, with 14 bases in between. CDR1 is SGHTA and CDR2 is FQGNSA in the germline V gene. The CDR3 is 15 residues long. The CDR3 DNA is TGTGCCAGCAGCTTAGGCGGTGGGGCAATGACTGAAGCTTTCTTT. This codes for CASSLGGGAMTEAFF.

The J gene is TRBJ1-1, the V gene TRBV25-1; D may be TRBD1 (6 bases). The CDR3 extends over 18 amino acids. Trimming stripped 1 base from V and 4 bases from J, with 22 bases between. CDR1 MGHDK and CDR2 SYGVNS come from the germline V gene. In DNA, the CDR3 is TGTGCCAGCAGTGAATTAGACAGAGGGGGGCGAGGAGGCACTGAAGCTTTCTTT. Its protein product is CASSELDRGGRGGTEAFF.

The chain combines TRBV7-2 with TRBJ2-1, with TRBD2 identical over 13 bases. There are 15 residues in the CDR3. Looked up from germline, CDR1 is SGHTA and CDR2 is FQGNSA. With V trimmed by 4 bases and J by 6 bases, 3 bases remained unmatched. The CDR3 reads CASSSGTSGVNEQFF. The CDR3, as DNA: TGTGCCAGCAGCTCCGGGACTAGCGGGGTCAATGAGCAGTTCTTC.

The gene calls are TRBV25-1 and TRBJ2-1; D is undetermined. The germline V and J ends were trimmed by 6 bases and 5 bases, with 14 bases remaining between them. This CDR3 spans 14 amino acids. CDR1 and CDR2 from the germline V gene are MGHDK and SYGVNS. The CDR3 spells CASSPPVRDNEQFF. As DNA, the CDR3 is TGTGCCAGCAGCCCCCCCGTCCGAGACAATGAGCAGTTCTTC.

This chain joins TRBV5-6 and TRBJ2-7; D possibly corresponds to TRBD2 (6 bases). The CDR3 covers 15 residues. Germline CDR1 is SGHDT and CDR2 is YYEEEE. Deletions cut 0 bases from V and 3 bases from J, with 13 bases between. The CDR3 DNA follows: TGTGCCAGCAGCTTGGACCCTAGCGCTAACTACGAGCAGTACTTC. Protein: CASSLDPSANYEQYF.

This clone was found once. The identical CDR3 is also encoded by other nucleotide sequences in the sample. The V gene is TRBV5-5, the J gene TRBJ2-7; TRBD1 agrees at 7 bases. There are 13 residues in the CDR3. Germline trimming cut 4 bases from V and 1 base from J; bases unmatched to any gene: 2. Germline CDR1 is SGHKS and CDR2 is YYEKEE (reference sequence). The CDR3 DNA sequence: TGTGCCAGCAGCCTGGGACAGTCCTACGAGCAGTACTTC. Translating it yields CASSLGQSYEQYF.

The chain combines TRBV2 with TRBJ2-7, with D possibly TRBD2 on 6 matching bases. V lost 4 bases and J 7 bases, leaving 14 bases between the germline ends. CDR3 length: 13 residues. Germline V lookup: CDR1 SNHLY, CDR2 FYNNEI. CDR3 bases: TGTGCCAGCAGTGGGGAACTAGCTGGTGAGCAGTACTTC. Translating it yields CASSGELAGEQYF.

This clone has a single count. The chain has TRBV5-1 and TRBJ1-4; 8 positions agree with TRBD1. J gave up 0 bases and V 2 bases, and 3 bases lay outside the gene matches. CDR1 and CDR2 from the germline V gene are SGHRS and YFSETQ. The length of the CDR3 is 16 residues. For the CDR3, the DNA is TGCGCCAGCAGCTTACCGACAGGGGCAACTAATGAAAAACTGTTTTTT. Its translation is CASSLPTGATNEKLFF.

This clone showed up just a few times. Other DNA sequences in this specimen translate into the identical CDR3. This chain joins TRBV7-9 and TRBJ1-4; TRBD1 aligns across 9 bases. The J segment lost 7 bases and the V segment lost 4 bases, leaving 4 bases of the junction unmatched. The CDR3 length is 14 residues. Germline CDR1 is SEHNR and CDR2 is FQNEAQ (reference sequence). CDR3 protein: CASSSQGAGEKLFF. The CDR3 DNA reads as TGTGCCAGCAGCTCACAGGGGGCGGGTGAAAAACTGTTTTTT.

The DNA of the CDR3 is TGTGCCAGCAGTTTATCGGACAGGGTGAGTTCACCCCTCCACTTT. Its protein product is CASSLSDRVSSPLHF. The chain employs TRBV28 and TRBJ1-6; 8 nucleotides match TRBD1. Per the germline V gene, CDR1 is MDHEN and CDR2 is SYDVKM. This CDR3 comprises 15 residues. V was pared by 1 base and J by 9 bases, with 5 bases of the junction left unmatched.